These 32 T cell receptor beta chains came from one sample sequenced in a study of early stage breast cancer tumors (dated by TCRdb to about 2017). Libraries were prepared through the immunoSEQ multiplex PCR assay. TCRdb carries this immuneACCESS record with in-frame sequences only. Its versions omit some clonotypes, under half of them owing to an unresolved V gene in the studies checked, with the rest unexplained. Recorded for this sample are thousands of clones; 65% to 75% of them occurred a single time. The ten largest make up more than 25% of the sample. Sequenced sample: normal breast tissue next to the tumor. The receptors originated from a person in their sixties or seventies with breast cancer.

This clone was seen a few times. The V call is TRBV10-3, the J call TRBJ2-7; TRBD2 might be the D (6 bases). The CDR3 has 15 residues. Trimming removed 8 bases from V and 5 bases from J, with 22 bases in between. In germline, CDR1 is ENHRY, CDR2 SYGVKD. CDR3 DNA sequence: TGTGCCATCGCGACTAGGGAACTAGTGGACCACGAGCAGTACTTC. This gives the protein CAIATRELVDHEQYF.

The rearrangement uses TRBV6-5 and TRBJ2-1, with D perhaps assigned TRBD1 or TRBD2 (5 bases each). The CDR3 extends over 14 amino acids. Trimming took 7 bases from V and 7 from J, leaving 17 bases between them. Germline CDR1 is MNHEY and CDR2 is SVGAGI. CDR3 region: CASTRPGSRNEQFF. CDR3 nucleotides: TGTGCCAGCACAAGACCAGGGAGTAGAAATGAGCAGTTCTTC.

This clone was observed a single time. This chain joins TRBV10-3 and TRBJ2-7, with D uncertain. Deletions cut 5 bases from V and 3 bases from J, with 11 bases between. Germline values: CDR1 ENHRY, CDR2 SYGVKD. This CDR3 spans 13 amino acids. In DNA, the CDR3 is TGTGCCATCAGTAAGAACGATAACTACGAGCAGTACTTC. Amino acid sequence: CAISKNDNYEQYF.

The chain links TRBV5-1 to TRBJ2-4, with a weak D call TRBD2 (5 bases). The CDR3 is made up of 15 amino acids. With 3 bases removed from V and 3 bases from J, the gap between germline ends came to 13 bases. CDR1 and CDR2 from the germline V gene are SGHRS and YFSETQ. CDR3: CASSSYAGGKNIQYF. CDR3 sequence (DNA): TGCGCCAGCAGCTCCTACGCGGGTGGCAAAAACATTCAGTACTTC.

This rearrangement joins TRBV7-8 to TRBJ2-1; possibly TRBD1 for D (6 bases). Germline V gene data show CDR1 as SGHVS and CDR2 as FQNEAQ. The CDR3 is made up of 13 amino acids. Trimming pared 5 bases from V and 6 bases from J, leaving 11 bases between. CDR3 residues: CASSPGTSNEQFF. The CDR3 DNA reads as TGTGCCAGCAGCCCTGGGACATCCAATGAGCAGTTCTTC.

CDR3 loop: CASSPGQSKMNTEAFF. The DNA of the CDR3 is TGTGCCAGCTCACCAGGGCAGAGTAAAATGAACACTGAAGCTTTCTTT. V is TRBV18 and J is TRBJ1-1, with D uncertain. This CDR3 is 16 amino acids long. Germline values: CDR1 KGHSH, CDR2 LQKENI. The V and J ends lost 2 bases and 0 bases respectively, with 13 bases between them.

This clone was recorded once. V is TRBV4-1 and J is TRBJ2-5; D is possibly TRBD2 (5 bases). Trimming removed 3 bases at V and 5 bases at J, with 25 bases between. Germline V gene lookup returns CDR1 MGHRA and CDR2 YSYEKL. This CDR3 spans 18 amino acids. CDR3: CASSHGWRRSFPWETQYF. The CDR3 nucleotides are TGCGCCAGCAGCCATGGCTGGCGGAGGTCTTTCCCGTGGGAGACCCAGTACTTC.

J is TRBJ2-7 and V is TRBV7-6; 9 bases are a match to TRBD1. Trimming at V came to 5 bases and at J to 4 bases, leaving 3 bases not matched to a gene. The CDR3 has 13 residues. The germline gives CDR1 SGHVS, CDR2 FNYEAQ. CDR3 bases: TGTGCCAGCAGCCTACAGGGGGCTTACGAGCAGTACTTC. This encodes CASSLQGAYEQYF.

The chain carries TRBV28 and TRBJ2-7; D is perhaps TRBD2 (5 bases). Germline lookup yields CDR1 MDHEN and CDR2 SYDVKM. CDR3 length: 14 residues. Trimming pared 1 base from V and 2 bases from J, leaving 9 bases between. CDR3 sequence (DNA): TGTGCCAGCAGTTTATTAACCGGGGCCTACGAGCAGTACTTC. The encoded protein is CASSLLTGAYEQYF.

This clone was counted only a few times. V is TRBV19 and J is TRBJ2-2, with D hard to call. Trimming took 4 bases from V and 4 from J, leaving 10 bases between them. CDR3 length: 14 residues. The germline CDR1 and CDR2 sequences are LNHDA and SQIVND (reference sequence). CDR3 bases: TGTGCCAGTAGTACGGCGTGGGGCACCGGGGAGCTGTTTTTT. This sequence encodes CASSTAWGTGELFF.

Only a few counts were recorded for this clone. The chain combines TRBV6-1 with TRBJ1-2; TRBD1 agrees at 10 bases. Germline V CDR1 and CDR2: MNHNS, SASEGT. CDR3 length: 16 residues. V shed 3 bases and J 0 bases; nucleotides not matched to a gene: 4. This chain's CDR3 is CASSEDRGASNYGYTF. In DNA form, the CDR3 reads TGTGCCAGCAGTGAGGACAGGGGGGCATCTAACTATGGCTACACCTTC.

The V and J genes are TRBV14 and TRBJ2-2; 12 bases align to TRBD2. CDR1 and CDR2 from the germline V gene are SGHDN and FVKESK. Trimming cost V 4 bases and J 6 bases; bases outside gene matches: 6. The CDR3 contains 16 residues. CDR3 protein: CASSRERLAGAGELFF. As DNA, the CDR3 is TGTGCCAGCAGCCGAGAGAGACTAGCGGGGGCCGGGGAGCTGTTTTTT.

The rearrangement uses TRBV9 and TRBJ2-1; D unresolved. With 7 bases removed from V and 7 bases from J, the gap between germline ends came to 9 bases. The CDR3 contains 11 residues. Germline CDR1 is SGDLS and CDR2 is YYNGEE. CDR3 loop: CASLRRNEQFF. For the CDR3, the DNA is TGTGCCAGCTTGCGAAGGAATGAGCAGTTCTTC.

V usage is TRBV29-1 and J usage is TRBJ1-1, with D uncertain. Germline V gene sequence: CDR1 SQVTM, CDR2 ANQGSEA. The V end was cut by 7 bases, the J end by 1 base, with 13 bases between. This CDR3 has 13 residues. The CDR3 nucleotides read TGCAGCGCCAATCGTGCGACGAACACTGAAGCTTTCTTT. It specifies CSANRATNTEAFF.

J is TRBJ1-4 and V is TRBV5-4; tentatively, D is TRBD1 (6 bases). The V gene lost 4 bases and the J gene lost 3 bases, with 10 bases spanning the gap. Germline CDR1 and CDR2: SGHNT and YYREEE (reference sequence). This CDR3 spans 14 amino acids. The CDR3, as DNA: TGTGCCAGCAGCGTGGACAGATCTAATGAAAAACTGTTTTTT. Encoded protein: CASSVDRSNEKLFF.

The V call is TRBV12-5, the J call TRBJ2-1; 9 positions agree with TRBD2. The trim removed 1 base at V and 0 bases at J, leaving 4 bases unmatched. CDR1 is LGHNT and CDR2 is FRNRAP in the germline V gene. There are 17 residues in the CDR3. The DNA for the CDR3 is TGTGCTAGTGGTTTGGGACTAGCGGATAGCTCCTACAATGAGCAGTTCTTC. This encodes CASGLGLADSSYNEQFF.

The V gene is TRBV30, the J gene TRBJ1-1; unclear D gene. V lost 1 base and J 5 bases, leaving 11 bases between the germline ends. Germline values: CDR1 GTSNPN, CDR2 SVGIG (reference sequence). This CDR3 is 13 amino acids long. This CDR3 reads CAWSGQLETEAFF. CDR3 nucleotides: TGTGCCTGGAGTGGGCAATTGGAAACTGAAGCTTTCTTT.

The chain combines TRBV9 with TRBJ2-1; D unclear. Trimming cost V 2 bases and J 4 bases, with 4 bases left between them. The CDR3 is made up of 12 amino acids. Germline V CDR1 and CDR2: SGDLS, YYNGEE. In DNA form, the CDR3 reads TGTGCCAGCAGCGTTGCGTACAATGAGCAGTTCTTC. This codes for CASSVAYNEQFF.

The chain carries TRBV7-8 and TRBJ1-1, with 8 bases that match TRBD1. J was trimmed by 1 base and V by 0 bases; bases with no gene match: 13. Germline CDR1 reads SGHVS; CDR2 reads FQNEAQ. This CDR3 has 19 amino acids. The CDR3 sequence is CASSLAGGLTGVGNTEAFF. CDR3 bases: TGTGCCAGCAGCTTAGCGGGGGGGCTGACAGGGGTCGGGAACACTGAAGCTTTCTTT.

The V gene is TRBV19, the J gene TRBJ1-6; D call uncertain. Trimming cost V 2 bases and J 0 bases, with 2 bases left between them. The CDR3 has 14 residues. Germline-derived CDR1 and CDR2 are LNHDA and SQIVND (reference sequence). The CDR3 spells CASSISSYNSPLHF. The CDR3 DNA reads TGTGCCAGTAGTATAAGCTCCTATAATTCACCCCTCCACTTT.

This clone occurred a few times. CDR3 region: CAWTPTGEFPYGYTF. CDR3 DNA: TGTGCCTGGACCCCCACAGGGGAGTTCCCCTATGGCTACACCTTC. The chain combines TRBV30 with TRBJ1-2; 7 bases line up with TRBD1. The germline CDR1 and CDR2 sequences are GTSNPN and SVGIG (reference sequence). Trimming removed 4 bases from V and 4 bases from J; junction bases left unmatched: 12. This CDR3 comprises 15 residues.

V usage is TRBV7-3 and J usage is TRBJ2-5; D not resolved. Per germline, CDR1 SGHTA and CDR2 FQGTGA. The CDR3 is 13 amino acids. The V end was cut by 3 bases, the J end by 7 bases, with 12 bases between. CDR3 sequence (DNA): TGTGCCAGCAGCTTGGGCTCCTCCCGGACCCAGTACTTC. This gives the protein CASSLGSSRTQYF.

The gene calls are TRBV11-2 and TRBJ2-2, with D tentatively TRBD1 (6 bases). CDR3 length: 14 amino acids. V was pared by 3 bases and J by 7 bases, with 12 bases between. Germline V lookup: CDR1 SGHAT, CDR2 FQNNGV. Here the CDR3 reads CASSFRGGFGELFF. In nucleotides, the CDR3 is TGTGCCAGCAGCTTTAGAGGGGGTTTCGGGGAGCTGTTTTTT.

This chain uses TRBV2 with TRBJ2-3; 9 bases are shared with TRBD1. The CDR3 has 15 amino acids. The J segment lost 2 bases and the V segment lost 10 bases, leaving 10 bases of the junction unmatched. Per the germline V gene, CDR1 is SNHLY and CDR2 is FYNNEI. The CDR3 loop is CATNSRDRDTDTQYF. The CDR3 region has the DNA TGTGCCACCAATAGCAGGGACAGGGACACAGATACGCAGTATTTT.

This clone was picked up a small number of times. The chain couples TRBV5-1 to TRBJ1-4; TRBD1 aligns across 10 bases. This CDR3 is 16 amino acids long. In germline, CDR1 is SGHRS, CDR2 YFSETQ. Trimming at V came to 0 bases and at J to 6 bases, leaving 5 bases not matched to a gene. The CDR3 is CASSLETGGWDEKLFF. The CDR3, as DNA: TGCGCCAGCAGCTTGGAGACAGGGGGCTGGGATGAAAAACTGTTTTTT.

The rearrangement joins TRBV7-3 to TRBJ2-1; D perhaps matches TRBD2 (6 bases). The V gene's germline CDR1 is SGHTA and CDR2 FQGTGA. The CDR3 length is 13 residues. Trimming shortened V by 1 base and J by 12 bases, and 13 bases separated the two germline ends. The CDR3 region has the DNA TGTGCCAGCAGCTTAAATTCCGGGGGATTGCAGTTCTTC. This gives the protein CASSLNSGGLQFF.

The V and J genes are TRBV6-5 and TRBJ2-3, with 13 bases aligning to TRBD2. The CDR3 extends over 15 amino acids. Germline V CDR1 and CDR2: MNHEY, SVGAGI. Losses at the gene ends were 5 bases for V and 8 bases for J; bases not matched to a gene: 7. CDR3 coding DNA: TGTGCCAGCAGTCCTGGACTAGCGGGAGTGGGTACGCAGTATTTT. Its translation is CASSPGLAGVGTQYF.

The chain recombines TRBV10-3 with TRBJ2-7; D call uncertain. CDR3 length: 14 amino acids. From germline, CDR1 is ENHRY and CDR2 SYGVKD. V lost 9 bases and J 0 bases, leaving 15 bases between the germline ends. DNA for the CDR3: TGTGCCATTCTAGATATTGATAACTCCTACGAGCAGTACTTC. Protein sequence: CAILDIDNSYEQYF.

The CDR3 region has the DNA TGTGCCAGCAGCCTGACTAGCGGGGGGGCGGGTGAGCAGTTCTTC. Translation: CASSLTSGGAGEQFF. The V call is TRBV2, the J call TRBJ2-1; 14 positions match TRBD2. The germline CDR1 and CDR2 sequences are SNHLY and FYNNEI. The J segment lost 9 bases and the V segment lost 6 bases, leaving 7 bases of the junction unmatched. The CDR3 has 15 amino acids.

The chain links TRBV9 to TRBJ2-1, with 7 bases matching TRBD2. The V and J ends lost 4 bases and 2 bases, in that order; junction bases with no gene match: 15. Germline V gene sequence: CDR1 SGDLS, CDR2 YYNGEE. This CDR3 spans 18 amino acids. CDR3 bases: TGTGCCAGCAGCCCATTGGGTGTCAGGGACTACCCCTACAATGAGCAGTTCTTC. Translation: CASSPLGVRDYPYNEQFF.

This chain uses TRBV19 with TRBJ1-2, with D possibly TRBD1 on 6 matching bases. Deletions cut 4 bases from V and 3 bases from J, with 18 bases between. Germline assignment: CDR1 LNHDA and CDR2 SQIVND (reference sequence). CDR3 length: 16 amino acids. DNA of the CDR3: TGTGCCAGTAGTAAGAGTTCTCAGGGGCATTACTATGGCTACACCTTC. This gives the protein CASSKSSQGHYYGYTF.

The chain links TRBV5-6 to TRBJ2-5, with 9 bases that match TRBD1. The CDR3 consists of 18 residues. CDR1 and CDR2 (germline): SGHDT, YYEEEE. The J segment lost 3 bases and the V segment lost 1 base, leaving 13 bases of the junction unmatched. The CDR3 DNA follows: TGTGCCAGCAGCTTGATTACACAGGGGGCATTATCGGAAGAGACCCAGTACTTC. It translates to CASSLITQGALSEETQYF.